Shown below are 9 T cell receptor beta chains from a single sample sequenced in a study of spatial heterogeneity in lung cancer. TCRdb ran MiXCR on the 5' RACE reads and lists one entry per CDR3 protein. The sample lists some 21,000 distinct CDR3 sequences, just over 4.5% occurring once. Described time point: sample taken at primary tumor resection. From tumor, nontumor lung or frozen PBMC, whole RNA was taken unsorted for sequencing. This specimen was PBMCs, taken at surgery. The origin of the receptors is a male donor with early-stage non-small cell lung cancer.

In this sample, this clonotype turned up many times. V gene TRBV28 combines with J gene TRBJ2-5, with D possibly called TRBD1 or TRBD2 (5 bases each). Germline V gene sequence: CDR1 MDHEN, CDR2 SYDVKM. This CDR3 comprises 13 residues. Trimming shortened V by 7 bases and J by 9 bases, and 18 bases separated the two germline ends. CDR3 in amino acids: CASTGEGVKAQYF. DNA for the CDR3: TGTGCCAGCACCGGGGAAGGGGTAAAGGCCCAGTACTTC.

This clonotype occurred many times. The chain uses TRBV20-1 and TRBJ2-3; 12 nucleotides agree with TRBD2. The germline CDR1 and CDR2 sequences are DFQATT and SNEGSKA (reference sequence). The ends lost 1 base at V and 2 bases at J; junction bases unmatched: 4. The CDR3 covers 16 residues. The CDR3 spells CSARGGLAGPTDTQYF. The DNA for the CDR3 is TGCAGTGCTAGAGGCGGACTAGCGGGGCCCACAGATACGCAGTATTTT.

This clonotype was detected only once. At one end, the junction sequence differs from germline, possibly due to a read error. The chain couples TRBV19 to TRBJ1-5; the match to TRBD1 covers 10 bases. Germline V gene data show CDR1 as LNHDA and CDR2 as SQIVND (reference sequence). This CDR3 is 16 amino acids long. DNA of the CDR3: TGTACCAGTTCGGACAGGGGGGGCTATAGCAATCAGCCCCAGCATTTT. Its translation is CTSSDRGGYSNQPQHF.

This clonotype was seen repeatedly, ten times or more. The rearrangement uses TRBV27 and TRBJ2-3; TRBD2 might be the D (7 bases). The CDR3 is 16 amino acids. V lost 11 bases and J 1 base, leaving 22 bases between the germline ends. Germline CDR1 and CDR2: MNHEY and SMNVEV (reference sequence). The CDR3 bases are TGTGCCTTAAAGGGGGGGCGAGATCGGGGCACAGATACGCAGTATTTT. This translates into CALKGGRDRGTDTQYF.

There are a few counts of this clonotype. V usage is TRBV9 and J usage is TRBJ2-3; maybe TRBD1 (5 bases). This CDR3 contains 11 residues. Per the germline V gene, CDR1 is SGDLS and CDR2 is YYNGEE. Trimming removed 7 bases from V and 4 bases from J, with 7 bases in between. The DNA of the CDR3 is TGTGCCAGCGGGGCGGCAGATACGCAGTATTTT. It encodes CASGAADTQYF.

V and J are TRBV2 and TRBJ2-7; 7 bases are a match to TRBD1. Trimming at V came to 4 bases and at J to 1 base, leaving 4 bases not matched to a gene. The CDR3 has 14 amino acids. The germline V gene encodes CDR1 SNHLY and CDR2 FYNNEI. The DNA of the CDR3 is TGTGCCAGCAGTGTAGAGGGGGCTTCCTACGAGCAGTACTTC. It specifies CASSVEGASYEQYF.

This clonotype has a count of ten or more. Compared with germline, one end of the junction differs, possibly owing to a read error. The J gene is TRBJ2-1, the V gene TRBV7-7, with 8 positions matching TRBD2. The CDR3 extends over 13 amino acids. The germline V gene has CDR1 SSHAT and CDR2 FNYEAQ (reference sequence). Here the CDR3 DNA reads TGTGCTAGCAGCTTAGCCACTAGCGGTGAGCAGTTCTTC. The encoded protein is CASSLATSGEQFF.

Ten or more counts support this clonotype. For the CDR3, the DNA is TGTGCCAGCACCCCACTCGGGGGAAACACCATATATTTT. Protein: CASTPLGGNTIYF. This chain links TRBV28 with TRBJ1-3; D is unresolved. The CDR3 length is 13 residues. Germline lookup yields CDR1 MDHEN and CDR2 SYDVKM. Trimming removed 7 bases at V and 4 bases at J, with 11 bases between.

This clonotype was seen ten or more times. This chain joins TRBV20-1 and TRBJ1-1, with a tentative D call TRBD1 (6 bases). Trimming cost V 6 bases and J 4 bases, with 15 bases left between them. The CDR3 has 13 amino acids. The germline gives CDR1 DFQATT, CDR2 SNEGSKA (reference sequence). The CDR3 DNA reads TGCAGTGCCGCGGGTCAGGGGCTCACTGAAGCTTTCTTT. This sequence encodes CSAAGQGLTEAFF.